A selection of T cell receptor beta chains follows, all from one sample in a study of cytomegalovirus exposure and HLA in healthy donors. Profiled with immunoSEQ multiplex PCR; TCRdb holds only in-frame clones, not every one. The sample yields 100,000 to 150,000 clones, over 65% seen once. Sequencing was performed on PBMCs. These receptors came from a man aged 25 to 40 in good health and CMV-seropositive. Each CDR3 is given with its conserved first and last residue. A D gene is named only where the DNA matches it firmly. Expanded clones get a size class; other rows say once, few or many, or leave the size out.

clone_size: -
j_call: TRBJ1-2
v_call: TRBV10-1
d_call: TRBD1
cdr3_nt: TGCGCCAGCAGTGTCCGGGACAGTACGCGGGACTATGGCTACACCTTC
cdr3_aa: CASSVRDSTRDYGYTF

clone_size: -
j_call: TRBJ2-5
v_call: TRBV9
d_call: TRBD1
cdr3_nt: TGTGCCAGCAGGCGAGGGACAGGCCCCGGGGAGACCCAGTACTTC
cdr3_aa: CASRRGTGPGETQYF

clone_size: -
j_call: TRBJ2-2
v_call: TRBV9
d_call: -
cdr3_nt: TGTGCCAGCAGCGGCGAATCTAGACTAGTAATGACCGGGGAGCTGTTTTTT
cdr3_aa: CASSGESRLVMTGELFF

clone_size: -
j_call: TRBJ2-7
v_call: TRBV5-4
d_call: TRBD2
cdr3_nt: TGTGCCAGCAGCTTGGGGCGGGAGTCCTACGAGCAGTACTTC
cdr3_aa: CASSLGRESYEQYF

clone_size: few
j_call: TRBJ2-7
v_call: TRBV7-2
d_call: -
cdr3_nt: TGTGCCAGCAGCTTAGGGGGGGAGTCCTACGAGCAGTACTTC
cdr3_aa: CASSLGGESYEQYF

clone_size: -
j_call: TRBJ2-5
v_call: TRBV28
d_call: -
cdr3_nt: TGTGCCAGCAGTTTACAGGGACAAGAGACCCAGTACTTC
cdr3_aa: CASSLQGQETQYF

clone_size: -
j_call: TRBJ2-7
v_call: TRBV9
d_call: TRBD1
cdr3_nt: TGTGCCAGCAGCGTAGCACAGGGGAGTGAGCAGTACTTC
cdr3_aa: CASSVAQGSEQYF

clone_size: -
j_call: TRBJ2-5
v_call: TRBV11-2
d_call: TRBD1
cdr3_nt: TGTGCCAGCAGCTCTCACAGGGGGAAGGGAGAGACCCAGTACTTC
cdr3_aa: CASSSHRGKGETQYF

clone_size: -
j_call: TRBJ2-5
v_call: TRBV5-1
d_call: -
cdr3_nt: TGCGCCAGCAGCTTGGATCTAGAGACCCAGTACTTC
cdr3_aa: CASSLDLETQYF

clone_size: few
j_call: TRBJ1-2
v_call: TRBV6-6
d_call: -
cdr3_nt: TGTGCCAGCAGTTACCTCAAGGACGGCGGGGATGGCTACACCTTC
cdr3_aa: CASSYLKDGGDGYTF

clone_size: -
j_call: TRBJ2-5
v_call: TRBV30
d_call: TRBD2
cdr3_nt: TGTGCCTGTTCCCCCGGGACTAGGACAGAGACCCAGTACTTC
cdr3_aa: CACSPGTRTETQYF

clone_size: -
j_call: TRBJ2-6
v_call: TRBV5-1
d_call: -
cdr3_nt: TGCGCCAGCAGCTTGGGGGGTACAGGGCTGGGGGCCAACGTCCTGACTTTC
cdr3_aa: CASSLGGTGLGANVLTF

clone_size: -
j_call: TRBJ1-1
v_call: TRBV5-6
d_call: -
cdr3_nt: TGTGCCAGCAGCTTGAGATGGGGGGGCGCTTTCTTT
cdr3_aa: CASSLRWGGAFF

clone_size: -
j_call: TRBJ1-1
v_call: TRBV7-9
d_call: -
cdr3_nt: TGTGCCAGCAGTCACGAGTCTTTCTTT
cdr3_aa: CASSHESFF

clone_size: -
j_call: TRBJ1-4
v_call: TRBV5-5
d_call: -
cdr3_nt: TGTGCCAGCAGCCCCATACCCCGGGGAGTCGAAAAACTGTTTTTT
cdr3_aa: CASSPIPRGVEKLFF

clone_size: -
j_call: TRBJ2-7
v_call: TRBV28
d_call: -
cdr3_nt: TGTGCCAGCAGGTCTAGCGATGGAACCTACGAGCAGTACTTC
cdr3_aa: CASRSSDGTYEQYF

clone_size: -
j_call: TRBJ2-2
v_call: TRBV27
d_call: TRBD1
cdr3_nt: TGTGCCAGCAGTTACAGGGGTGTGACCGGGGAGCTGTTTTTT
cdr3_aa: CASSYRGVTGELFF

clone_size: -
j_call: TRBJ2-7
v_call: TRBV4-1
d_call: TRBD1
cdr3_nt: TGCGCCAGCAGCCACCGGACCGGGACAGAACGCGAGCAGTACTTC
cdr3_aa: CASSHRTGTEREQYF

clone_size: -
j_call: TRBJ2-1
v_call: TRBV9
d_call: -
cdr3_nt: TGTGCCAGCAGCGACACAGGGATTAGGGATGAGCAGTTCTTC
cdr3_aa: CASSDTGIRDEQFF

clone_size: few
j_call: TRBJ2-4
v_call: TRBV9
d_call: -
cdr3_nt: TGTGCCAGCAGCGGGCTAGGCAGCGGGGCCAAAAACATTCAGTACTTC
cdr3_aa: CASSGLGSGAKNIQYF

clone_size: -
j_call: TRBJ2-7
v_call: TRBV19
d_call: TRBD1
cdr3_nt: TGTGCCAGTAGTATCGTGGACAGGGGCCCCTACGAGCAGTACTTC
cdr3_aa: CASSIVDRGPYEQYF

clone_size: -
j_call: TRBJ1-5
v_call: TRBV27
d_call: -
cdr3_nt: TGTGCCAGCAGTTTATCGGTAGCCAATCAGCCCCAGCATTTT
cdr3_aa: CASSLSVANQPQHF

clone_size: -
j_call: TRBJ2-3
v_call: TRBV2
d_call: -
cdr3_nt: TGTGCCAGCAGTGTCTCACCTACTAGCACAGATACGCAGTATTTT
cdr3_aa: CASSVSPTSTDTQYF

clone_size: -
j_call: TRBJ2-7
v_call: TRBV18
d_call: -
cdr3_nt: TGTGCCAGTTCCTTCATGCGGTACTACGAGCAGTACTTC
cdr3_aa: CASSFMRYYEQYF

clone_size: once
j_call: TRBJ1-2
v_call: TRBV5-6
d_call: -
cdr3_nt: TGTGCCAGCAGCACCGGAGGATCCTATGGCTACACCTTC
cdr3_aa: CASSTGGSYGYTF

clone_size: -
j_call: TRBJ2-5
v_call: TRBV25-1
d_call: TRBD1
cdr3_nt: TGTGCCAGCAGTCGCGACAGGGGGCAAGAGACCCAGTACTTC
cdr3_aa: CASSRDRGQETQYF

clone_size: -
j_call: TRBJ2-3
v_call: TRBV7-6
d_call: TRBD2
cdr3_nt: TGTGCCAGCAGCCCCCGAGGTGGACTAGCGGGAAACTCAGATACGCAGTATTTT
cdr3_aa: CASSPRGGLAGNSDTQYF

clone_size: -
j_call: TRBJ2-2
v_call: TRBV28
d_call: -
cdr3_nt: TGTGCCAGCTTCAGGGGATTAATATGGGGAGTGTCCGGGGAGCTGTTTTTT
cdr3_aa: CASFRGLIWGVSGELFF

clone_size: -
j_call: TRBJ2-5
v_call: TRBV4-3
d_call: TRBD2
cdr3_nt: TGCGCCAGCAGCCTCATAGCGGGGCAGCAAGAGACCCAGTACTTC
cdr3_aa: CASSLIAGQQETQYF